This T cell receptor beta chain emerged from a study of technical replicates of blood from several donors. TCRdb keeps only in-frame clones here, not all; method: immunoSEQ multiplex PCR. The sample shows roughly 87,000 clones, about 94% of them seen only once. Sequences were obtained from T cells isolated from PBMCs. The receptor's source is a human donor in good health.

As DNA, the CDR3 is TGTGCCAGCAGTCGTCACCGCGGGGAACTGTACACAGATACGCAGTATTTT. It translates to CASSRHRGELYTDTQYF. The rearrangement links TRBV11-2 to TRBJ2-3; possibly TRBD2 for D (6 bases). Germline loops: CDR1 SGHAT, CDR2 FQNNGV. The V gene lost 6 bases and the J gene lost 2 bases, with 21 bases spanning the gap. This CDR3 comprises 17 residues.